Presented here are 8 T cell receptor beta chains from one specimen sequenced in a study of Ad26.COV2.S vaccination and SARS-CoV-2 variants. Assay used: immunoSEQ multiplex PCR; TCRdb lists only in-frame clones, some missing. The table shows around 400,000 clones, with roughly 80% occurring only once. The treatment denotes: roughly 19 received Ad26.COV2.S at low or high dose, single or two shots; roughly five received placebo; per-sample allocation not given. Collection of samples fell on day 63 after the first vaccine or placebo injection. Sequencing used peripheral blood, obtained in a trial of Ad26.COV2.S vaccine versus placebo. These receptors were obtained from a person aged 18 to 65 who received the Ad26.COV2.S COVID-19 vaccine or a placebo.

V is TRBV11-3 and J is TRBJ2-5; 9 nucleotides align to TRBD1. The CDR3 is 16 residues long. Per the germline V gene, CDR1 is SGHNT and CDR2 is YENEEA. With 5 bases clipped from V and 0 bases from J, the junction kept 7 bases outside the gene matches. The CDR3 here is CASSTGQGQYQETQYF. CDR3 sequence (DNA): TGTGCCAGCAGCACGGGACAGGGCCAGTACCAAGAGACCCAGTACTTC.

The V gene is TRBV7-9, the J gene TRBJ2-5, with a tentative D call TRBD1 (6 bases). The V and J ends lost 2 bases and 5 bases respectively, with 12 bases between them. The CDR3 has 14 residues. CDR1 is SEHNR, CDR2 FQNEAQ, per germline (reference sequence). Here the CDR3 reads CASSLPWQGETQYF. CDR3 nucleotides: TGTGCCAGCAGCTTACCGTGGCAGGGGGAGACCCAGTACTTC.

This chain links TRBV7-2 with TRBJ2-7; unclear D gene. Trimming cost V 0 bases and J 3 bases, with 9 bases left between them. This CDR3 comprises 14 residues. The V gene's germline CDR1 is SGHTA and CDR2 FQGNSA. The CDR3 region is CASSLALTNYEQYF. The CDR3 bases are TGTGCCAGCAGCTTAGCCCTTACGAACTACGAGCAGTACTTC.

The chain is built from TRBV29-1 and TRBJ2-3; D might be TRBD2 (5 bases). Germline loops: CDR1 SQVTM, CDR2 ANQGSEA. The CDR3 extends over 13 amino acids. The V end lost 3 bases, the J end lost 1 base, and 8 bases lay between the germline ends. The CDR3 region is CSVDKGGTDTQYF. CDR3 coding DNA: TGCAGCGTTGATAAGGGAGGCACAGATACGCAGTATTTT.

The chain has TRBV5-4 and TRBJ2-2; D is uncertain. This CDR3 contains 13 residues. Germline V lookup: CDR1 SGHNT, CDR2 YYREEE (reference sequence). Trimming removed 4 bases from V and 5 bases from J, with 9 bases in between. Written as DNA, the CDR3 is TGTGCCAGCAGCGACACCACAACCGGGGAGCTGTTTTTT. Encoded protein: CASSDTTTGELFF.

V and J are TRBV29-1 and TRBJ2-5, with TRBD1 as a possible D gene (5 bases). The CDR3 covers 16 residues. V was pared by 1 base and J by 4 bases, with 19 bases between. Germline CDR1 SQVTM, CDR2 ANQGSEA. CDR3 in DNA: TGCAGCGTTGAAGGAAAACCACAAACCAGGGTAGAGACCCAGTACTTC. It translates to CSVEGKPQTRVETQYF.

The J gene is TRBJ1-3, the V gene TRBV5-5; no definite D call. The V gene lost 0 bases and the J gene lost 3 bases, with 4 bases spanning the gap. The germline CDR1 and CDR2 sequences are SGHKS and YYEKEE (reference sequence). This CDR3 region has 13 residues. The CDR3 loop is CASSLVIGNTIYF. In nucleotides, the CDR3 is TGTGCCAGCAGCTTGGTGATTGGAAACACCATATATTTT.

The J gene is TRBJ1-2, the V gene TRBV7-2, with 7 bases matching TRBD1. This CDR3 comprises 13 residues. CDR1 is SGHTA, CDR2 FQGNSA, per germline. V shed 5 bases and J 4 bases; nucleotides not matched to a gene: 4. The CDR3 is CASSTGQSYGYTF. DNA for the CDR3: TGTGCCAGCAGCACGGGACAGAGCTATGGCTACACCTTC. Combining the CDR3 with reference TRBV7-2 and TRBJ1-2 gives the whole variable domain GAGVSQSPSNKVTEKGKDVELRCDPISGHTALYWYRQSLGQGLEFLIYFQGNSAPDKSGLPSDRFSAERTGGSVSTLTIQRTQQEDSAVYLCASSTGQSYGYTFGSGTRLTVV.